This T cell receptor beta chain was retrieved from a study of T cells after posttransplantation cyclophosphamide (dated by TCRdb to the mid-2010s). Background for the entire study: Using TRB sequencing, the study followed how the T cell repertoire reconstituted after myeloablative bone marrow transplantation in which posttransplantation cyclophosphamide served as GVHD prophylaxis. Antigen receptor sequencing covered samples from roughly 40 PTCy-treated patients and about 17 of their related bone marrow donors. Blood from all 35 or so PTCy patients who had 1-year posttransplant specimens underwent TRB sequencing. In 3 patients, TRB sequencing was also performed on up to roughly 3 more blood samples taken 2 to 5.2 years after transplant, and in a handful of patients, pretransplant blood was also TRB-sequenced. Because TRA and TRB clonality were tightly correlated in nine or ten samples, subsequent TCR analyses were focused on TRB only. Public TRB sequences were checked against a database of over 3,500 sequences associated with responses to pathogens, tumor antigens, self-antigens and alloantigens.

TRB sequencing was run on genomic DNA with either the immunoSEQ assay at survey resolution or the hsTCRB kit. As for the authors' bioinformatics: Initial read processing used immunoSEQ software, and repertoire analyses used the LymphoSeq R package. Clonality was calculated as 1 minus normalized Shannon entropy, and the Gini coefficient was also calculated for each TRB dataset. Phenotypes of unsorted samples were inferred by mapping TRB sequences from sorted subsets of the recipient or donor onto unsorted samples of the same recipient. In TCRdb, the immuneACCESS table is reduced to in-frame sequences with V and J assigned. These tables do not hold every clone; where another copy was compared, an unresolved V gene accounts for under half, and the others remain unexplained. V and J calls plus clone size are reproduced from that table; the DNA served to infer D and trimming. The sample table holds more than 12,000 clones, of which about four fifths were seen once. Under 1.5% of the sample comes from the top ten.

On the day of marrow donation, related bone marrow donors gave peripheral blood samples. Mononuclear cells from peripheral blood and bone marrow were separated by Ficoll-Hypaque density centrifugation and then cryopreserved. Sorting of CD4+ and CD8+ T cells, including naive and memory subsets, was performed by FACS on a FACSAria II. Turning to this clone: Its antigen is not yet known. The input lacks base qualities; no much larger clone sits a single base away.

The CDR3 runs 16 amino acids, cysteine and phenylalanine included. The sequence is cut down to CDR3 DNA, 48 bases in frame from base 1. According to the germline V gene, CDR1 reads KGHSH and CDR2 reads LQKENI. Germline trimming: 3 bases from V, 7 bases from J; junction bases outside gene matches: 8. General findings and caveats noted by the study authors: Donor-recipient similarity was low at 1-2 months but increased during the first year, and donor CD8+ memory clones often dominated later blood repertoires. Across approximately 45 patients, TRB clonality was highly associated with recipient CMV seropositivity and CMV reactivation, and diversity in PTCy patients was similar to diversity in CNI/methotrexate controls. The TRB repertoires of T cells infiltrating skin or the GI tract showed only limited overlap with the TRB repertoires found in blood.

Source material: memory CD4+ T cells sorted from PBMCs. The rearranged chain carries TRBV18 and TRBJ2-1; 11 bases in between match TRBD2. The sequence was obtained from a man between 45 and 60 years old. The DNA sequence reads TGTGCCAGCTCACCCCTTAGCGGGAGGGCCGGGAATGAGCAGTTCTTC. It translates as CASSPLSGRAGNEQFF.